Listed below are T cell receptor beta chains from one sample, sequenced in a study of blood T cell repertoires in COVID-19. The method was immunoSEQ multiplex PCR; TCRdb's version includes in-frame clones alone and lacks a portion of them. The sample includes 110,000 to 150,000 clones, roughly 86% of them seen just once. Sequencing used peripheral blood. These receptors came from a man in his 70s with acute or convalescent COVID-19. CDR3s include the opening cysteine and the closing phenylalanine or tryptophan. The D gene is left open where the match is weak. Only part of the rows carry a size: once, few, many, or a class if the clone is expanded.

clone size	J gene	D gene	CDR3 length	V gene	CDR3 protein	CDR3 DNA
NA	TRBJ2-1	NA	16	TRBV19	CASSISGGGNYNEQFF	TGTGCCAGTAGTATCTCAGGAGGGGGCAACTACAATGAGCAGTTCTTC
NA	TRBJ1-5	TRBD1	13	TRBV30	CAWAGQGEQPQHF	TGTGCCTGGGCTGGACAGGGTGAACAGCCCCAGCATTTT
NA	TRBJ1-4	NA	16	TRBV5-1	CASSLAGGRGHEKLFF	TGCGCCAGCAGCTTGGCCGGGGGGCGAGGACATGAAAAACTGTTTTTT
few	TRBJ2-1	TRBD2	16	TRBV7-2	CASSPEASGAHNEQFF	TGTGCCAGCAGCCCCGAGGCTAGCGGGGCCCACAATGAGCAGTTCTTC
NA	TRBJ2-1	NA	15	TRBV5-1	CASSLELASDNEQFF	TGCGCCAGCAGCTTGGAGCTAGCTAGCGACAATGAGCAGTTCTTC
NA	TRBJ1-3	NA	16	TRBV6-5	CASSYGGDPSGNTIYF	TGTGCCAGCAGTTACGGCGGGGACCCCTCTGGAAACACCATATATTTT
NA	TRBJ2-1	NA	12	TRBV6-6	CASSSNYNEQFF	TGTGCCAGCAGCAGTAACTACAATGAGCAGTTCTTC
NA	TRBJ1-6	NA	14	TRBV27	CASRGSSYNSPLHF	TGTGCCAGCCGGGGTAGCTCCTATAATTCACCCCTCCACTTT
NA	TRBJ1-1	TRBD1	15	TRBV3-1/TRBV3-2	CASSQGAGGRAEAFF	TGTGCCAGCAGCCAAGGGGCAGGGGGAAGGGCTGAAGCTTTCTTT
NA	TRBJ1-5	NA	13	TRBV2	CASSEAGLSGLHF	TGTGCCAGCAGTGAAGCCGGACTGTCGGGGTTGCATTTT
few	TRBJ1-2	NA	16	TRBV6-5	CASSYSRSFSNYGYTF	TGTGCCAGCAGTTACTCGAGGTCTTTCTCCAACTATGGCTACACCTTC
NA	TRBJ2-7	TRBD1	14	TRBV27	CASSPRQGPSEQYF	TGTGCCAGCAGTCCGCGACAGGGCCCCTCCGAGCAGTACTTC
NA	TRBJ2-5	TRBD1	11	TRBV20-1	CSARQGETQYF	TGCAGTGCGAGACAGGGGGAGACCCAGTACTTC
NA	TRBJ2-1	TRBD2	16	TRBV5-1	CASSFARLAFPHEQFF	TGCGCCAGCAGCTTTGCGCGACTAGCTTTCCCCCATGAGCAGTTCTTC
NA	TRBJ2-4	TRBD1	14	TRBV19	CASSQGQGANIQYF	TGTGCCAGTAGCCAAGGACAGGGAGCAAACATTCAGTACTTC
once	TRBJ2-1	NA	12	TRBV28	CASRSDSNEQFF	TGTGCCAGCAGGTCGGACTCCAATGAGCAGTTCTTC
NA	TRBJ1-6	TRBD1	18	TRBV4-1	CASSQGTGLRSYNSPLHF	TGCGCCAGCAGCCAGGGGACAGGGCTAAGGTCCTATAATTCACCCCTCCACTTT
NA	TRBJ2-3	TRBD2	15	TRBV24-1	CATTQSSGSGDTQYF	TGTGCCACCACCCAGTCTAGCGGGAGCGGCGATACGCAGTATTTT
NA	TRBJ2-3	NA	12	TRBV6-6	CASSAQGDTQYF	TGTGCCAGCAGTGCACAGGGTGATACGCAGTATTTT
NA	TRBJ1-5	NA	16	TRBV19	CASSPRGGNSNQPQHF	TGTGCCAGTAGTCCGCGGGGAGGGAATAGCAATCAGCCCCAGCATTTT
NA	TRBJ2-3	NA	15	TRBV2	CASSADYGSRDTQYF	TGTGCCAGCAGTGCCGATTACGGGAGCCGCGATACGCAGTATTTT
NA	TRBJ2-1	NA	13	TRBV10-3	CAISGQGSNEQFF	TGTGCCATCAGTGGTCAGGGAAGCAATGAGCAGTTCTTC
NA	TRBJ2-7	TRBD2	14	TRBV7-2	CASSHGLAGVEQYF	TGTGCCAGCAGTCACGGACTAGCGGGAGTCGAGCAGTACTTC
NA	TRBJ2-3	TRBD2	16	TRBV11-2	CASSFRLAGGSDTQYF	TGTGCCAGCAGCTTCCGACTAGCGGGGGGCTCGGATACGCAGTATTTT
NA	TRBJ2-7	NA	13	TRBV9	CASSPKALDEQYF	TGTGCCAGCAGCCCCAAAGCCTTGGACGAGCAGTACTTC
NA	TRBJ2-7	TRBD1	14	TRBV6-5	CASSYDRARGEQYF	TGTGCCAGCAGTTACGACAGGGCGCGTGGCGAGCAGTACTTC
NA	TRBJ2-1	TRBD1	16	TRBV15	CATSTPGQGYYNEQFF	TGTGCCACCAGCACCCCGGGACAGGGTTACTACAATGAGCAGTTCTTC
NA	TRBJ1-1	NA	17	TRBV21-1	CASTAPTSGQPNTEAFF	TGTGCCAGCACCGCCCCCACTAGCGGACAGCCGAACACTGAAGCTTTCTTT
NA	TRBJ2-1	TRBD1	15	TRBV6-5	CASSLRQGRHNEQFF	TGTGCCAGCAGTCTTAGACAGGGGCGACACAATGAGCAGTTCTTC
few	TRBJ1-2	TRBD1	15	TRBV28	CASNPTGESSYGYTF	TGTGCCAGCAATCCCACAGGGGAATCAAGCTATGGCTACACCTTC
NA	TRBJ2-3	NA	16	TRBV9	CASSVAGTDSTDTQYF	TGTGCCAGCAGCGTAGCTGGGACTGACAGCACAGATACGCAGTATTTT
NA	TRBJ1-1	TRBD1	18	TRBV5-1	CASSLAPHRTGMNTEAFF	TGCGCCAGCAGCTTGGCGCCGCACCGGACAGGGATGAACACTGAAGCTTTCTTT